This entry describes one TCR beta chain. The data derive from a study of blood T cell repertoires in COVID-19. TCRdb's copy holds only in-frame clones and misses some; the assay was immunoSEQ multiplex PCR. This table holds about 150,000 clones, about four fifths found once. The CDR3 spans 14 residues. Trimming took off 2 bases at V and 5 bases at J, with 11 bases between the two ends. Germline values: CDR1 KGHSH, CDR2 LQKENI. This TCR was recovered from a woman of 80 years or more with COVID-19, enrolled during active disease. This rearrangement joins TRBV18 to TRBJ2-3; weak D call: TRBD1 (6 bases). The sample comprised peripheral blood. The CDR3 DNA reads TGTGCCAGCTCACCAACAGGGCTGGGAGATACGCAGTATTTT. Residues: CASSPTGLGDTQYF.